The sequence of this T cell receptor beta chain was determined in a study of shared clonotypes between healthy human individuals. Study conclusions and caveats: Sequencing depth was expected to influence donor clonotype sharing. Shared across several donors were around 5% of the naive CD4 clonotypes.

Execution of the assay was at deep level. Produced via immunoSEQ multiplex PCR; TCRdb's table is partial and in-frame only. The repertoire includes about 1,800,000 clones, about 95% of them detected once, and 0.9% to 1.5% sits in the top ten. In regard to this clone: Antigen specificity is unknown. The same CDR3 arises from other DNA sequences in this sample as well.

CDR1 is MNHEY, CDR2 SMNVEV, per germline (reference sequence). V lost 3 bases and J 0 bases, leaving 12 bases between the germline ends. The CDR3 runs 15 residues. The naive CD8 fraction comprised CD45RO-negative cells positively selected for CCR7 and excluded terminally differentiated effector memory CD45RA+ cells. None of the donors, who were healthy HIV-negative adults, had recently had acute infections or vaccinations. The V call is TRBV27, the J call TRBJ2-7; D is unresolved. This TCR came from a man aged 18 to 35 in good health. Sequencing was performed on naive CD8+ T cells sorted from blood. In DNA form, the CDR3 reads TGTGCCAGCAGTTTGTCCGCAAGTGGCTCCTACGAGCAGTACTTC. Its translation: CASSLSASGSYEQYF.